This T cell receptor beta chain was captured by sequencing in a study of T cell responses to AZD1222 COVID-19 vaccine. Study-level findings and limits: Spike-specific TCR breadth and depth grew following two AZD1222 doses.

The CDR3 runs 14 residues. Deletions cut 0 bases from V and 4 bases from J, with 9 bases between. The V gene's germline CDR1 is KGHSH and CDR2 LQKENI. As regards this clone: Its antigen is not known.

Profiling relied on immunoSEQ multiplex PCR, and the TCRdb table lists in-frame clones only, not all of them. The sample includes approximately 120,000 clones, roughly nine tenths of them seen just once. V and J are TRBV18 and TRBJ1-2; possible D gene TRBD1, 5 bases. This material consisted of peripheral blood, taken on day 0 of AZD1222 vaccination. This receptor was taken from an adult in good health. As DNA, the CDR3 is TGTGCCAGCTCACCACCAACGGGGCCCTATGGCTACACCTTC. Amino acid sequence: CASSPPTGPYGYTF.